This TCR beta chain was captured in a study of cytomegalovirus exposure and HLA in healthy donors. Study outcomes and limitations: In a later analysis, compared with equally common non-associated chains, HLA-associated beta chains were more expanded. The authors listed some 160 TCR beta chains as cytomegalovirus-associated. It was in a later analysis that TCR association rates were seen to vary by HLA locus, highest for DRB1 and lowest for HLA-C.

In the case of this clone: The antigen remains undetermined.

V shed 5 bases and J 0 bases; nucleotides not matched to a gene: 9. Germline CDR1 and CDR2: MNHEY and SMNVEV (reference sequence). This CDR3 contains 17 residues. Primers: 60 Vbeta forward and 13 Jbeta reverse. TCRdb's table, derived via immunoSEQ multiplex PCR, lists solely in-frame clones and lacks some. The sample holds 150,000 to 200,000 clones, roughly 72% seen once. The chain links TRBV27 to TRBJ2-2; 7 bases agree with TRBD2. The sequence was obtained from a man between 35 and 55 years old in good health and CMV-seropositive. Sequences were obtained from PBMCs. The CDR3 nucleotides are TGTGCCAGCAGTCCCTTTTACGGGGGGTCGAACACCGGGGAGCTGTTTTTT. Protein product: CASSPFYGGSNTGELFF.